This TCR beta chain was recorded in a study of blood T cell repertoires in COVID-19. Looking at the study overall: The samples span acute and convalescent COVID-19 from the United States, Italy and Spain. T cells, B-cell-depleted T cells, or PBMCs supplied cDNA or gDNA.

V was clipped by 3 bases and J by 5 bases; unmatched bases: 12. This CDR3 is built from 18 residues. CDR1 MNHEY and CDR2 SMNVEV come from the germline V gene (reference sequence). This clone was recorded only once. Authors' data handling: Scientists estimated how many nucleated cells there were by amplifying reference gene primers. Sequenced by immunoSEQ multiplex PCR; TCRdb stores in-frame clones only, minus some. V and J calls plus clone size are reproduced from that table; the DNA served to infer D and trimming. The table shows 25,000 to 35,000 clones, with around 80% occurring only once. The receptor comes from a woman at least 80 years old with acute or convalescent COVID-19. The chain uses TRBV27 and TRBJ2-3, with 12 bases matching TRBD1. Sequencing was carried out using peripheral blood. CDR3 DNA: TGTGCCAGCAGTTTGCCCAGAGACGGGACAGGGGGCAGAGATACGCAGTATTTT. This codes for CASSLPRDGTGGRDTQYF.